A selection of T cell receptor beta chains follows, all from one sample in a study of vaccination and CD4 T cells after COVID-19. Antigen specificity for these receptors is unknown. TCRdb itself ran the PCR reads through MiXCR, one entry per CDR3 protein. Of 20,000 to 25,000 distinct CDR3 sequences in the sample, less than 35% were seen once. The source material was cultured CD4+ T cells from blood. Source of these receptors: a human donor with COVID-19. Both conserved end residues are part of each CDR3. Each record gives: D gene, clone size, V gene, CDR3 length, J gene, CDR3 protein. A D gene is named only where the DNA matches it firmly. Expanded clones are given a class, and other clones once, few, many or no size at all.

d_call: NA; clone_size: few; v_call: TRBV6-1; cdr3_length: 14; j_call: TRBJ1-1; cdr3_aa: CASRKDGGNTEAFF
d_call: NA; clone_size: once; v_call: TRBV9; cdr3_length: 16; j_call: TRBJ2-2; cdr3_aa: CASSQPGHANTGELFF
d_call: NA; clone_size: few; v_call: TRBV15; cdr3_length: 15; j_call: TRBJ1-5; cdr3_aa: CATSRDPRPDQPQHF
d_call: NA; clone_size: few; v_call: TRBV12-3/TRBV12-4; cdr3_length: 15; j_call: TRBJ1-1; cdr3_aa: CASRSVTGSTTEAFF
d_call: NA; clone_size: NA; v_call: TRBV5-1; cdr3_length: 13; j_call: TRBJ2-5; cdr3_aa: CASSFRPGETQYF
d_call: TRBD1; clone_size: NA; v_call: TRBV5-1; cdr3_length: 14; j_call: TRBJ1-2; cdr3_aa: CASSPRQGRDGYTF
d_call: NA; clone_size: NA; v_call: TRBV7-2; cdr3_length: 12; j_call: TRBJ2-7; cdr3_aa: CASSLTQGVQYF
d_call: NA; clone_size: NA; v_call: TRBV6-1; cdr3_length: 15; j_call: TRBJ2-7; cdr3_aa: CASKGGAGLGYEQYF
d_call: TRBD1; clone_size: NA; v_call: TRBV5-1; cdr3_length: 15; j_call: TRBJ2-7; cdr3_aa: CASSQGQGALYEQYF
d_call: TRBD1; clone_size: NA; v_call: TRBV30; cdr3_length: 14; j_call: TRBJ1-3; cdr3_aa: CAWKATGMGNTIYF
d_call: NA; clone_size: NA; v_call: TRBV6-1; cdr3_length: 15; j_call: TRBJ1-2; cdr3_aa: CASSSQGEGNYGYTF
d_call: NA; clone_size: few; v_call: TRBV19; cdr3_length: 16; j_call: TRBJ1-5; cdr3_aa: CASSTQPKGQNQPQHF
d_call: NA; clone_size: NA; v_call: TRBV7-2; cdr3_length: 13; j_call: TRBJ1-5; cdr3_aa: CASSLDRIQPQHF
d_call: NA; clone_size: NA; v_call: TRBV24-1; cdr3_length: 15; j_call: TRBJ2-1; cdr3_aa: CATSDGRHPSNEQFF
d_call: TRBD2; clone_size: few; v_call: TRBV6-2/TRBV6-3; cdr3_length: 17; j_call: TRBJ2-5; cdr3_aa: CASSYEILAGIRETQYF
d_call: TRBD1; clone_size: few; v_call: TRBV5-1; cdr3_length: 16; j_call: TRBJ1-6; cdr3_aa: CASSLGQGVPTEPLHF
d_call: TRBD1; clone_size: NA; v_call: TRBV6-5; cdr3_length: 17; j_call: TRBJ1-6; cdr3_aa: CASSYFPVGQGNSPLHF
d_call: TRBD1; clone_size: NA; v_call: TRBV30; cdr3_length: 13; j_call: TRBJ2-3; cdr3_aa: CAWSALRTGERYF
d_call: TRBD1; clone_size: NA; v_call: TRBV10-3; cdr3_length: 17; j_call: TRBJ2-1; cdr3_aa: CAISEVSGGSSYNEQFF
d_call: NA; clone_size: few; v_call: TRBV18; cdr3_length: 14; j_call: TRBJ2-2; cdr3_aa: CASSSDRSTGELFF
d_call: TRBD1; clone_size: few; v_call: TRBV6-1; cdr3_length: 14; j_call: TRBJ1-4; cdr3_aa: CATRDRAANEKLFF
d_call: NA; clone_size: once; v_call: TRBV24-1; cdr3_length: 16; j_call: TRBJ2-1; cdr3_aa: CATSSLGDSSYNEQFF
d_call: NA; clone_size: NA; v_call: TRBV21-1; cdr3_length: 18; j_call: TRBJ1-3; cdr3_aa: CASSKTSGPRSSGNTIYF
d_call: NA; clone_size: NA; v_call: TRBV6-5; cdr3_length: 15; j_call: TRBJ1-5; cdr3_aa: CASSYSTSGNQPQHF
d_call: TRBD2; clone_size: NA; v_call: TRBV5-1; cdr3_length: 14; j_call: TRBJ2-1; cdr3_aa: CASSFTGGRNEQFF
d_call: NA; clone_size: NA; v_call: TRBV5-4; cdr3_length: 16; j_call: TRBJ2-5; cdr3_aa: CASSARGQGKGETQYF
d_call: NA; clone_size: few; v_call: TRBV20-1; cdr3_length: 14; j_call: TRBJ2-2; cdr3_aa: CSAGQGTNTGELFF
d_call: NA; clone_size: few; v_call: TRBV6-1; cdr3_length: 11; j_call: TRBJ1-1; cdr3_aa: CASTQNTEAFF
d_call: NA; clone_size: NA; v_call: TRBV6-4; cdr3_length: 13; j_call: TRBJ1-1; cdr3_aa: CASSLQLNTEAFF
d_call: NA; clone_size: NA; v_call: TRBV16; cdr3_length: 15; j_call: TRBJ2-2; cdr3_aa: CASSQSGLSTGELFF
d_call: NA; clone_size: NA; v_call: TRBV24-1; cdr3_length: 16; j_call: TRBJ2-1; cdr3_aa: CATSEEGRATYNEQFF
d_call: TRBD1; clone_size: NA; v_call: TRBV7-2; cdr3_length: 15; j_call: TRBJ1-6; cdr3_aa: CASSSDRGDNSPLHF
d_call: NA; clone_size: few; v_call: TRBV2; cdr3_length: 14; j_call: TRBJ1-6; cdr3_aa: CASRPGAYNSPLHF
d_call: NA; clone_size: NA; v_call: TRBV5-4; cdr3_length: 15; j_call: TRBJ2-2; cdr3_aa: CASSPETVNTGELFF
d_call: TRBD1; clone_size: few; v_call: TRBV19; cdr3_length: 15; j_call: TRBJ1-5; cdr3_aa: CASRPGTGHSQPQHF
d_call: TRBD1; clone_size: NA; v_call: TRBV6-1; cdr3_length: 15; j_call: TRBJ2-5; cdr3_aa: CASTSPWDSQETQYF
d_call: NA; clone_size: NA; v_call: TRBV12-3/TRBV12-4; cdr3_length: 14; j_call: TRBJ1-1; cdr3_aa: CASSGWGGNTEAFF
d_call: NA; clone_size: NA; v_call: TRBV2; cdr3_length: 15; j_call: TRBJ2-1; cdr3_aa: CASSEVPQGRNEQFF
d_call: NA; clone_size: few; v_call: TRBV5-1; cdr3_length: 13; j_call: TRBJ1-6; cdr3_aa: CASSLVGDTPLHF
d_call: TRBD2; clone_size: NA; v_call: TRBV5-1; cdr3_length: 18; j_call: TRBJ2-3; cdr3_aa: CASSLVPGLAGGTDTQYF